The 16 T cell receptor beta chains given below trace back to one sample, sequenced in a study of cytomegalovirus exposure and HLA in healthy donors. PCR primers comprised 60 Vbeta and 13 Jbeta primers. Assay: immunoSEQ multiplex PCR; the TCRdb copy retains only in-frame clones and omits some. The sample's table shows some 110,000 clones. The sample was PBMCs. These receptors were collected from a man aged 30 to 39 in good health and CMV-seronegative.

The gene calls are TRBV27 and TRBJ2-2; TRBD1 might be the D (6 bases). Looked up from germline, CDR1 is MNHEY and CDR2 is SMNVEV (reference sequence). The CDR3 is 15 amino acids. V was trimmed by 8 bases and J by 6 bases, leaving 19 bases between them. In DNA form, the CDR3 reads TGTGCCAGCCAAAAGTGGACAGTCTCGTCCGGGGAGCTGTTTTTT. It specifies CASQKWTVSSGELFF.

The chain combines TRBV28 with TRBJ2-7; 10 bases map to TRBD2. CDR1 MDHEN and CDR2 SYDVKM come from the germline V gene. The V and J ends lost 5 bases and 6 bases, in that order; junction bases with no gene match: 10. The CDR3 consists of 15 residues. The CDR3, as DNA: TGTGCCAGCAGTGGTCAGCGGGGGGGCCCGGGCGAGCAGTACTTC. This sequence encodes CASSGQRGGPGEQYF.

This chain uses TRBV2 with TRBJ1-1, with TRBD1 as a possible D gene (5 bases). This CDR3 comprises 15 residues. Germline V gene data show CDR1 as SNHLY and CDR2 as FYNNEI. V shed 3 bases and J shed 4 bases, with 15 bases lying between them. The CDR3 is CASSEPGTGGTEAFF. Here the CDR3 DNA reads TGTGCCAGCAGTGAGCCGGGGACGGGAGGCACTGAAGCTTTCTTT.

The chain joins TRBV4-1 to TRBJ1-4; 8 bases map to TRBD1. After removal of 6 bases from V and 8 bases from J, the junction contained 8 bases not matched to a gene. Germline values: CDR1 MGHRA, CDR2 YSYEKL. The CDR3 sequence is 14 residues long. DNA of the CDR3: TGCGCCAGCAGTCGGACAGGGTTCGGAGAAAAACTGTTTTTT. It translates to CASSRTGFGEKLFF.

CDR3 loop: CATRGQLNTEAFF. Here the CDR3 DNA reads TGCGCCACGCGGGGACAGTTGAACACTGAAGCTTTCTTT. The J gene is TRBJ1-1, the V gene TRBV5-1, with 7 bases that match TRBD1. Trimming removed 9 bases from V and 0 bases from J; junction bases left unmatched: 5. The CDR3 spans 13 residues. Per the germline V gene, CDR1 is SGHRS and CDR2 is YFSETQ.

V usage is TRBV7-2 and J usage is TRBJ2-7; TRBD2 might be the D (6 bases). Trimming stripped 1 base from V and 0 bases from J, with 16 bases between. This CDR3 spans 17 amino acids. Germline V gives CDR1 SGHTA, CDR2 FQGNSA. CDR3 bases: TGTGCCAGCAGCTTAGTCGGAGGGGCAGGGAGCTCCTACGAGCAGTACTTC. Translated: CASSLVGGAGSSYEQYF.

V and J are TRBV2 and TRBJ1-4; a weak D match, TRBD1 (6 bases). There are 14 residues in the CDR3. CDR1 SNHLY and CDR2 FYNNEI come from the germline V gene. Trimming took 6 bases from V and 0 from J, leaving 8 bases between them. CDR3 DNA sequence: TGTGCCAGCAGGAGGACAGCAACTAATGAAAAACTGTTTTTT. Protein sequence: CASRRTATNEKLFF.

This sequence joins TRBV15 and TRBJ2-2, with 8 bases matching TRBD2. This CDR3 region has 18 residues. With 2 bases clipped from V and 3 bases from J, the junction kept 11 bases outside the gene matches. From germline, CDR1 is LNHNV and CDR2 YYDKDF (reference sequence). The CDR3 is CATSRKRGGTSDTGELFF. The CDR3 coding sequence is TGTGCCACCAGCAGAAAACGGGGCGGGACTAGTGACACCGGGGAGCTGTTTTTT.

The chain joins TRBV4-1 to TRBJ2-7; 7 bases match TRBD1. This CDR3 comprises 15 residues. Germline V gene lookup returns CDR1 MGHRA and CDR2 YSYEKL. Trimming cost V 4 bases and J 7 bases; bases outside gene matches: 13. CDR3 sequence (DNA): TGCGCCAGCAGCCCCCTTTCCGGGACAGCGCGGGAGCAGTACTTC. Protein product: CASSPLSGTAREQYF.

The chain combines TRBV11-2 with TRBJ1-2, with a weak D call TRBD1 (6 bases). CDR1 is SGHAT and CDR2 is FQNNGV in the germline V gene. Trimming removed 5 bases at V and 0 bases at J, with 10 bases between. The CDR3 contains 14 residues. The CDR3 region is CASSPRTANYGYTF. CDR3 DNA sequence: TGTGCCAGCAGCCCCCGGACAGCTAACTATGGCTACACCTTC.

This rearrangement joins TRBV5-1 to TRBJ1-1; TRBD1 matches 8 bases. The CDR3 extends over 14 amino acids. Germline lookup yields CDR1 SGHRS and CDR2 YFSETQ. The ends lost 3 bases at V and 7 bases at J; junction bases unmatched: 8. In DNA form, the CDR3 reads TGCGCCAGCAGCTCCCTTGAGACAGGGGTTGAAGCTTTCTTT. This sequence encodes CASSSLETGVEAFF.

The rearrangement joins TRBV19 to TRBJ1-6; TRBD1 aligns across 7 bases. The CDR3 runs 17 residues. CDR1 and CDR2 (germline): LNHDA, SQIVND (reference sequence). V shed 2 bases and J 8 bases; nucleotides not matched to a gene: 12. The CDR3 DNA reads TGTGCCAGTAGTATAACAGGGGCCCCGAATTCGGATTCACCCCTCCACTTT. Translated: CASSITGAPNSDSPLHF. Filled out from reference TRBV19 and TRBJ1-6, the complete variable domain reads DGGITQSPKYLFRKEGQNVTLSCEQNLNHDAMYWYRQDPGQGLRLIYYSQIVNDFQKGDIAEGYSVSREKKESFPLTVTSAQKNPTAFYLCASSITGAPNSDSPLHFGNGTRLTVT.

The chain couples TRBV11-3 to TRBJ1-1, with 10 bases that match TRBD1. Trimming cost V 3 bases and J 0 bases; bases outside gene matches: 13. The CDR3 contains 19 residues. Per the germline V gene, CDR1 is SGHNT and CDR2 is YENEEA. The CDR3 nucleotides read TGTGCCAGCAGCTTTGATACCGGGACAGGGGACTTCATGAACACTGAAGCTTTCTTT. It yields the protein CASSFDTGTGDFMNTEAFF.

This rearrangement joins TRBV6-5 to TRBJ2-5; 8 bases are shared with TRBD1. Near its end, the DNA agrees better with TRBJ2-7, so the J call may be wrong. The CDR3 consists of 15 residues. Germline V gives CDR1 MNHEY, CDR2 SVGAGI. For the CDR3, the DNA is TGTGCCAGCAGTTACTCAGGACAGGGATCCTACGAGCAGTACTTC. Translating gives CASSYSGQGSYEQYF.

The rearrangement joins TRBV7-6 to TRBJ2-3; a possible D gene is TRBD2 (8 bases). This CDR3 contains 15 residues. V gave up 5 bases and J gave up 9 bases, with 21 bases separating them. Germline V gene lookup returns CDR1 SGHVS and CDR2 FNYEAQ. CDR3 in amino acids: CASSRQGGSGETQYF. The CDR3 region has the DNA TGTGCCAGCAGCCGCCAGGGGGGTAGCGGGGAAACGCAGTATTTT. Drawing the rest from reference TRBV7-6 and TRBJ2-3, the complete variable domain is GAGVSQSPRYKVTKRGQDVALRCDPISGHVSLYWYRQALGQGPEFLTYFNYEAQQDKSGLPNDRFSAERPEGSISTLTIQRTEQRDSAMYRCASSRQGGSGETQYFGPGTRLTVL.

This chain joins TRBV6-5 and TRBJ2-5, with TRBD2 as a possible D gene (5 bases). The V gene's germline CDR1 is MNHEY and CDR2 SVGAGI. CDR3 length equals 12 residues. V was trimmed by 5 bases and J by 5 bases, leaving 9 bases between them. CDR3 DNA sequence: TGTGCCAGCAGTCTCCGAGGGGAGACCCAGTACTTC. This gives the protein CASSLRGETQYF.